The 21 T cell receptor beta chains listed next were all sequenced from one sample in a study of T cells expressing NK-cell markers (dated by TCRdb to 2018 to 2020). The library was generated by 5' RACE. Sequencing instrument: Illumina HiSeq 2000. The reads, reprocessed by TCRdb, yield one row per CDR3 protein sequence and no DNA. The sample table records 130,000 to 150,000 distinct CDR3 sequences. Roughly an eighth of the sample goes to the ten largest clones. The sample comprised blood T cells: a sorted CD56 or NKG2C T cell subset, CD4+ or CD8+ T cells, or bulk PBMC T cells (not recorded which). These receptors all stem from a man younger than 30 in good health. Donor details come from another sample of the same person, matched by shared clones.

The chain couples TRBV9 to TRBJ2-7; TCRdb reports TRBD1, a call that lacks DNA to check it against. Germline-derived CDR1 and CDR2 are SGDLS and YYNGEE. The CDR3 totals 17 residues. CDR3 residues: CASSVEAGGPDYYEQYF. Full variable domain (missing parts from reference TRBV9 and TRBJ2-7): DSGVTQTPKHLITATGQRVTLRCSPRSGDLSVYWYQQSLDQGLQFLIQYYNGEERAKGNILERFSAQQFPDLHSELNLSSLELGDSALYFCASSVEAGGPDYYEQYFGPGTRLTVT.

The V gene is TRBV20-1, the J gene TRBJ2-1. The CDR3 covers 16 residues. In germline, CDR1 is DFQATT, CDR2 SNEGSKA (reference sequence). The CDR3 region is CSARDDGLEWHNEQFF.

The CDR3 region is CATLDRRSSYNEQFF. The chain employs TRBV15 and TRBJ2-1. Germline lookup yields CDR1 LNHNV and CDR2 YYDKDF (reference sequence). The CDR3 is made up of 15 amino acids.

The genes are TRBV11-1 and TRBJ2-6; TCRdb outputs TRBD1, but without DNA this stays unchecked. This CDR3 has 19 amino acids. Germline assignment: CDR1 SGHAT and CDR2 FQDESV (reference sequence). The CDR3 sequence is CASSLDRDHLFSGANVLTF. The full variable domain, with the rest looked up from reference TRBV11-1 and TRBJ2-6, is EAEVAQSPRYKITEKSQAVAFWCDPISGHATLYWYRQILGQGPELLVQFQDESVVDDSQLPKDRFSAERLKGVDSTLKIQPAELGDSAMYLCASSLDRDHLFSGANVLTFGAGSRLTVL.

The genes are TRBV28 and TRBJ2-2. Per the germline V gene, CDR1 is MDHEN and CDR2 is SYDVKM. There are 14 residues in the CDR3. CDR3 sequence: CASSSLLNTGELFF.

The chain links TRBV27 to TRBJ1-5. Germline V gene data show CDR1 as MNHEY and CDR2 as SMNVEV (reference sequence). CDR3 length: 15 amino acids. The CDR3 sequence: CASSFASSTSQPQHF.

The chain recombines TRBV12-3 or TRBV12-4 with TRBJ2-5; the D gene TCRdb calls, TRBD2, cannot be checked with no DNA. This CDR3 spans 14 amino acids. The CDR3 reads CASSLTGEQETQYF.

The chain is built from TRBV10-3 and TRBJ1-1; there is no DNA to check the TCRdb D call of TRBD1. Per the germline V gene, CDR1 is ENHRY and CDR2 is SYGVKD. The CDR3 consists of 13 residues. The CDR3 reads CAIRGQLNTEAFF.

The chain recombines TRBV4-1 with TRBJ2-2; lacking DNA, the TRBD1 call made by TCRdb goes unchecked. The CDR3 consists of 15 residues. Per germline, CDR1 MGHRA and CDR2 YSYEKL. Here the CDR3 reads CASSQGGPDTGELFF.

The V call is TRBV7-8, the J call TRBJ2-7; lacking DNA, the TRBD1 call made by TCRdb goes unchecked. The CDR3 runs 15 residues. Germline lookup yields CDR1 SGHVS and CDR2 FQNEAQ. Here the CDR3 reads CASSPTGPQGDEQYF.

J is TRBJ1-1 and V is TRBV29-1; TCRdb designates TRBD1, a call that cannot be tested without DNA. CDR3 size: 11 residues. Germline V lookup: CDR1 SQVTM, CDR2 ANQGSEA. CDR3 loop: CSVWRGAEAFF.

By frequency, this clonotype is medium-sized. CDR3 sequence reads: CASSPDDRDALNTEAFF. The genes are TRBV12-3 or TRBV12-4 and TRBJ1-1; TCRdb selects TRBD1, and the lack of DNA leaves this call unchecked. The CDR3 consists of 17 residues.

CDR3 sequence: CASSYVLGGEGETQYF. The V gene is TRBV6-5, the J gene TRBJ2-5; TCRdb outputs TRBD2, but without DNA this stays unchecked. The germline CDR1 and CDR2 sequences are MNHEY and SVGAGI. The CDR3 length is 16 residues.

The CDR3 loop is CASTQGLATGDEQYF. The chain links TRBV12-3 or TRBV12-4 to TRBJ2-7; TCRdb gives TRBD2 as the D gene, but with no DNA this cannot be confirmed. This CDR3 contains 15 residues.

The chain has TRBV7-9 and TRBJ2-7; TCRdb names TRBD1, which stays unverified in the absence of DNA. The CDR3 sequence is 13 residues long. In germline, CDR1 is SEHNR, CDR2 FQNEAQ (reference sequence). The CDR3 loop reads CASSAQVSYEQYF.

The chain has TRBV6-2 or TRBV6-3 and TRBJ2-1; absent DNA, TCRdb's TRBD1 call cannot be checked. This CDR3 region has 16 residues. Germline V gene lookup returns CDR1 MNHEY and CDR2 SVGEGT. CDR3 protein: CASSYLPGQGYNEQFF.

The V and J genes are TRBV5-5 and TRBJ2-1. This CDR3 spans 16 amino acids. The germline gives CDR1 SGHKS, CDR2 YYEKEE (reference sequence). CDR3 loop: CASSLDIAGAYNEQFF.

The chain recombines TRBV27 with TRBJ2-3. The CDR3 consists of 15 residues. Germline V lookup: CDR1 MNHEY, CDR2 SMNVEV (reference sequence). The CDR3 sequence: CASSFHVNRPDTQYF.

This chain joins TRBV11-2 and TRBJ2-2; the TCRdb D gene call, TRBD2, has no DNA to confirm it. Germline-derived CDR1 and CDR2 are SGHAT and FQNNGV. The CDR3 sequence is 17 residues long. CDR3 sequence reads: CASSLDPTSAGPGELFF.

The rearrangement joins TRBV6-1 to TRBJ2-1. The CDR3 runs 15 residues. Germline CDR1 MNHNS, CDR2 SASEGT. The CDR3 here is CASSGSGESYNEQFF.

The chain is built from TRBV11-2 and TRBJ2-3; TCRdb selects TRBD2, and the lack of DNA leaves this call unchecked. Germline V gene sequence: CDR1 SGHAT, CDR2 FQNNGV. CDR3 length: 15 amino acids. CDR3 sequence reads: CASSEGLAGTDTQYF. Full variable domain (rest looked up from reference TRBV11-2 and TRBJ2-3): EAGVAQSPRYKIIEKRQSVAFWCNPISGHATLYWYQQILGQGPKLLIQFQNNGVVDDSQLPKDRFSAERLKGVDSTLKIQPAKLEDSAVYLCASSEGLAGTDTQYFGPGTRLTVL.